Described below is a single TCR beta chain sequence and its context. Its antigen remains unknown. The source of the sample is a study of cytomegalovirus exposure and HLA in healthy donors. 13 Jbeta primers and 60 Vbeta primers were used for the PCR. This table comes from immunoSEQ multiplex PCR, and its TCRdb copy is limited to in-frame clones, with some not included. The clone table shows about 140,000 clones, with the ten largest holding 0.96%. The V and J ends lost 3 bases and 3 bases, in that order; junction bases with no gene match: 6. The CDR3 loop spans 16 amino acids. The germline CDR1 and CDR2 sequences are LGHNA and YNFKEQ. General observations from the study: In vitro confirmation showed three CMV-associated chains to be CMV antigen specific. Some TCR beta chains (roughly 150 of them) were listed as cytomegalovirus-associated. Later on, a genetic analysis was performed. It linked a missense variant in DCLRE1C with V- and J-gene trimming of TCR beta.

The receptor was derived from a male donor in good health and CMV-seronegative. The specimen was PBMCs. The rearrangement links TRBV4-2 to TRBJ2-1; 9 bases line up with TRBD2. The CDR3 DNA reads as TGTGCCAGCAGCCAGCGGCTAGCGGGAATCTACAATGAGCAGTTCTTC. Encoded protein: CASSQRLAGIYNEQFF.